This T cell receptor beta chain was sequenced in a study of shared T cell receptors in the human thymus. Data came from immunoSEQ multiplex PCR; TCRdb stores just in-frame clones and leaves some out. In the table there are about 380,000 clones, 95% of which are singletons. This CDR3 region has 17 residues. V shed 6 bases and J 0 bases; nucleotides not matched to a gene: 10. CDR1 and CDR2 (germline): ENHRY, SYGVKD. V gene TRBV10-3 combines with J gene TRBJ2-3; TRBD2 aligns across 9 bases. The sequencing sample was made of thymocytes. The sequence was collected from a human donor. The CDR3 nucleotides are TGTGCCATCAGGCTAGAACTAGCGGGTGATAGCACAGATACGCAGTATTTT. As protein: CAIRLELAGDSTDTQYF.